These T cell receptor beta chains were read from a single sample in a study of shared clonotypes between healthy human individuals. Some clones are missing from TCRdb's copy, which holds only in-frame ones; the method was immunoSEQ multiplex PCR. This table has over a million clones, under 80% appearing once. Sequences were obtained from memory CD4+ T cells sorted from blood. These receptors all come from a man in his late teens or twenties in good health. The CDR3 runs from the conserved cysteine through the conserved F or W. Each record gives: clone size, D gene, V gene, J gene, CDR3 DNA, CDR3 protein. The D gene is left open where the match is weak. Size is stated for part of the rows, as once, few or many counts, or as a class when the clone is expanded.

size: few
D: TRBD2
V: TRBV11-2
J: TRBJ2-7
DNA: TGTGCCAGCAGCTCGTCTAGCGGCAGCTCCTACGAGCAGTACTTC
CDR3: CASSSSSGSSYEQYF

size: NA
D: TRBD1
V: TRBV5-1
J: TRBJ1-2
DNA: TGCGCCAGCACTTCGACAGGGGGCAACTTCGGCTACACCTTC
CDR3: CASTSTGGNFGYTF

size: NA
D: NA
V: TRBV18
J: TRBJ1-5
DNA: TGTGCCAGCTCCTCCGGTCGAAATCAGCCCCAGCATTTT
CDR3: CASSSGRNQPQHF

size: NA
D: NA
V: TRBV19
J: TRBJ2-5
DNA: TGTGCCAGTAGTCAAGGGGTCGGACAAGAGACCCAGTACTTC
CDR3: CASSQGVGQETQYF

size: NA
D: NA
V: TRBV28
J: TRBJ1-1
DNA: TGTGCCAGCAGTCGAGTGTACACTGAAGCTTTCTTT
CDR3: CASSRVYTEAFF

size: NA
D: TRBD2
V: TRBV5-1
J: TRBJ2-1
DNA: TGCGCCAGCAGCTTGGCCTCGGGGAGGGCAGGCTACAATGAGCAGTTCTTC
CDR3: CASSLASGRAGYNEQFF

size: NA
D: NA
V: TRBV28
J: TRBJ1-2
DNA: TGTGCCAGCAGAACCGACGGGAACTATGGCTACACCTTC
CDR3: CASRTDGNYGYTF

size: few
D: NA
V: TRBV30
J: TRBJ1-3
DNA: TGTGCCTGGGGGACCGGAGGGACTGGAAACACCATATATTTT
CDR3: CAWGTGGTGNTIYF

size: few
D: NA
V: TRBV9
J: TRBJ1-3
DNA: TGTGCCAGCAGCGTAGACGGAGGGACTGGAAACACCATATATTTT
CDR3: CASSVDGGTGNTIYF

size: few
D: NA
V: TRBV7-2
J: TRBJ1-2
DNA: TGTGCCAGCAGCCCGGCGGGGGGTGAAGGCTACACCTTC
CDR3: CASSPAGGEGYTF

size: NA
D: NA
V: TRBV6-5
J: TRBJ2-7
DNA: TGTGCCAGCAAAGGCAACTTCGAGCAGTACTTC
CDR3: CASKGNFEQYF

size: few
D: NA
V: TRBV5-1
J: TRBJ2-5
DNA: TGCGCCAGCAGCTTGGACACGTCGTCAGAGACCCAGTACTTC
CDR3: CASSLDTSSETQYF

size: NA
D: TRBD1
V: TRBV5-8
J: TRBJ1-4
DNA: TGTGCCAGCAGCTTGGCCCTGGCAGGGGGTCGGGAAAAACTGTTTTTT
CDR3: CASSLALAGGREKLFF

size: NA
D: TRBD2
V: TRBV7-9
J: TRBJ2-3
DNA: TGTGCCAGCAGCTTAGGAGTGGCGGGAGATACAGATACGCAGTATTTT
CDR3: CASSLGVAGDTDTQYF

size: NA
D: TRBD2
V: TRBV10-1
J: TRBJ2-1
DNA: TGCGCCAGCACCGCCGGGACTAGCAATACCGAGGGGCAGTTCTTC
CDR3: CASTAGTSNTEGQFF

size: once
D: TRBD1
V: TRBV27
J: TRBJ1-5
DNA: TGTGCCAGCAGTTTTAATAACAGGGGCATATCAAGCAATCAGCCCCAGCATTTT
CDR3: CASSFNNRGISSNQPQHF

size: NA
D: NA
V: TRBV9
J: TRBJ2-5
DNA: TGTGCCAGCAGCGTAGGTGGCAGGGAAGAGACCCAGTACTTC
CDR3: CASSVGGREETQYF

size: NA
D: NA
V: TRBV30
J: TRBJ1-5
DNA: TGTGCCTGGAGTCAAAAGACGAACGACAATCAGCCCCAGCATTTT
CDR3: CAWSQKTNDNQPQHF

size: NA
D: TRBD2
V: TRBV4-2
J: TRBJ2-5
DNA: TGTGCCAGCAGCCAAACTAGCGGCGGACTCCAAGAGACCCAGTACTTC
CDR3: CASSQTSGGLQETQYF

size: NA
D: TRBD2
V: TRBV5-1
J: TRBJ2-7
DNA: TGCGCCAGCAGGCCCGGGACTAGCGGTATATACGAGCAGTACTTC
CDR3: CASRPGTSGIYEQYF

size: NA
D: TRBD2
V: TRBV6-5
J: TRBJ2-5
DNA: TGTGCCAGCACCAAAGCGGGAGCGGAGACCCAGTACTTC
CDR3: CASTKAGAETQYF

size: once
D: TRBD1
V: TRBV5-1
J: TRBJ2-7
DNA: TGCGCCAGCACGAAAGACAGGGAAGCCGAGCAGTACTTC
CDR3: CASTKDREAEQYF

size: few
D: NA
V: TRBV29-1
J: TRBJ2-1
DNA: TGCAGCGTTGAACACAATGAGCAGTTCTTC
CDR3: CSVEHNEQFF

size: NA
D: NA
V: TRBV7-2
J: TRBJ1-3
DNA: TGTGCCAGCAGCCCGTCAGGGGTCGGAAACACCATATATTTT
CDR3: CASSPSGVGNTIYF

size: NA
D: NA
V: TRBV10-3
J: TRBJ2-7
DNA: TGTGCCAGCATCGATAGTACCACCTACGAGCAGTACTTC
CDR3: CASIDSTTYEQYF

size: NA
D: TRBD2
V: TRBV7-8
J: TRBJ2-3
DNA: TGTGCCAGCAGCCCGGGGACTAGCGGCACAGATACGCAGTATTTT
CDR3: CASSPGTSGTDTQYF

size: NA
D: NA
V: TRBV28
J: TRBJ1-2
DNA: TGTGCCAGCAGCTCCGCACAGGAGGATGGCTACACCTTC
CDR3: CASSSAQEDGYTF

size: few
D: NA
V: TRBV30
J: TRBJ1-2
DNA: TGTGCCTGGAGTGGGGAGTATGGCTACACCTTC
CDR3: CAWSGEYGYTF

size: NA
D: NA
V: TRBV28
J: TRBJ2-5
DNA: TGTGCCAGCACCCAGGGACTCTGGGAGACCCAGTACTTC
CDR3: CASTQGLWETQYF

size: once
D: TRBD2
V: TRBV5-5
J: TRBJ2-3
DNA: TGTGCCAGCAGCTCCTTAGCGGGGCGGGGGACAGATACGCAGTATTTT
CDR3: CASSSLAGRGTDTQYF

size: NA
D: NA
V: TRBV13
J: TRBJ2-1
DNA: TGTGCCAGCAGACCTGACAGTTACAATGAGCAGTTCTTC
CDR3: CASRPDSYNEQFF

size: many
D: NA
V: TRBV15
J: TRBJ1-1
DNA: TGTGCCACCAGCAGAGATAGTGCAGGTTACACTGAAGCTTTCTTT
CDR3: CATSRDSAGYTEAFF

size: NA
D: TRBD1
V: TRBV28
J: TRBJ1-2
DNA: TGTGCCCTATTCAACGACAGGGGGTCTAACTATGGCTACACCTTC
CDR3: CALFNDRGSNYGYTF

size: NA
D: TRBD1
V: TRBV7-2
J: TRBJ2-7
DNA: TGTGCCAGCAGTCCTGGACAGGGAAACTGGCAGTACTTC
CDR3: CASSPGQGNWQYF

size: NA
D: TRBD2
V: TRBV10-3
J: TRBJ2-1
DNA: TGTGCCATCAGTGAATCGGGGGGGGTATACAATGAGCAGTTCTTC
CDR3: CAISESGGVYNEQFF

size: NA
D: NA
V: TRBV9
J: TRBJ1-3
DNA: TGTGCCAGCAGCCACTCGGGCGGTGGGACCGGCTCTGGAAACACCATATATTTT
CDR3: CASSHSGGGTGSGNTIYF

size: once
D: TRBD1
V: TRBV29-1
J: TRBJ2-6
DNA: TGCAGCGTTGGAGGACAGGGGGTTTCTGGGGCCAACGTCCTGACTTTC
CDR3: CSVGGQGVSGANVLTF

size: NA
D: TRBD1
V: TRBV6-5
J: TRBJ2-1
DNA: TGTGCCAGCACCAAGGGACAGGTAAATGAGCAGTTCTTC
CDR3: CASTKGQVNEQFF

size: NA
D: NA
V: TRBV28
J: TRBJ1-6
DNA: TGTGCCAGCAGCATACAGGGTATCGGTTCACCCCTCCACTTT
CDR3: CASSIQGIGSPLHF

size: NA
D: TRBD1
V: TRBV2
J: TRBJ2-5
DNA: TGTGCCAGCAGTGACAGGACAGGGGGCTCAGGAGAGACCCAGTACTTC
CDR3: CASSDRTGGSGETQYF

size: NA
D: NA
V: TRBV5-1
J: TRBJ2-7
DNA: TGCGCCAGCAGCTTGGTTCCGGGGGCCGAGCAGTACTTC
CDR3: CASSLVPGAEQYF

size: NA
D: NA
V: TRBV7-3
J: TRBJ2-6
DNA: TGTGCCAGCAGCTCGCGATTAGGTGGGGCCAACGTCCTGACTTTC
CDR3: CASSSRLGGANVLTF

size: NA
D: NA
V: TRBV6-6
J: TRBJ2-7
DNA: TGTGCCAGCAGTTACTCCGATATGGGGGGCTACGAGCAGTACTTC
CDR3: CASSYSDMGGYEQYF

size: many
D: TRBD1
V: TRBV9
J: TRBJ2-1
DNA: TGTGCCAGCAGCGCCAACCAAGGGGGCGACAAGTTCTTC
CDR3: CASSANQGGDKFF

size: NA
D: TRBD2
V: TRBV7-2
J: TRBJ2-1
DNA: TGTGCCAGCAGCTTAGTTACTGGGACTAGCGGGAGGATGTTCTTC
CDR3: CASSLVTGTSGRMFF

size: NA
D: TRBD2
V: TRBV28
J: TRBJ2-1
DNA: TGTGCCAGCAGTTTATTGGTAGCGGGGGTACCAAATGAGCAGTTCTTC
CDR3: CASSLLVAGVPNEQFF

size: NA
D: TRBD1
V: TRBV28
J: TRBJ1-1
DNA: TGTGCCAGCAGTGAGGGTGAGGGGGCGCCCGGTCGGACTGAAGCTTTCTTT
CDR3: CASSEGEGAPGRTEAFF

size: NA
D: TRBD2
V: TRBV4-1
J: TRBJ2-5
DNA: TGCGCCAGCAGCCAATGGGGGAGGGCCGGGGAGACCCAGTACTTC
CDR3: CASSQWGRAGETQYF

size: NA
D: NA
V: TRBV7-2
J: TRBJ1-5
DNA: TGTGCCAGCAGCTTAGATGTAAATCAGCCCCAGCATTTT
CDR3: CASSLDVNQPQHF

size: NA
D: NA
V: TRBV5-4
J: TRBJ2-6
DNA: TGTGCCAGCAGCTTGCGTCTCCCTGGGGCCAACGTCCTGACTTTC
CDR3: CASSLRLPGANVLTF

size: NA
D: TRBD1
V: TRBV6-5
J: TRBJ2-1
DNA: TGTGCCAGCCAAAAGGGGGCTAACTACAATGAGCAGTTCTTC
CDR3: CASQKGANYNEQFF

size: NA
D: TRBD1
V: TRBV2
J: TRBJ1-2
DNA: TGTGCCAGCGTTGGACAGGTGAACTATGGCTACACCTTC
CDR3: CASVGQVNYGYTF

size: NA
D: TRBD2
V: TRBV30
J: TRBJ2-3
DNA: TGTGCCTGTCTAGCGGGAGGAACAGATACGCAGTATTTT
CDR3: CACLAGGTDTQYF

size: NA
D: NA
V: TRBV4-1
J: TRBJ2-1
DNA: TGCGCCAGTCCGAAGCCGCCCGGTCCCGATGAGCAGTTCTTC
CDR3: CASPKPPGPDEQFF

size: NA
D: NA
V: TRBV7-2
J: TRBJ2-1
DNA: TGTGCCAGCAGCTTAGGTCCCAAGCAGTTCTTC
CDR3: CASSLGPKQFF